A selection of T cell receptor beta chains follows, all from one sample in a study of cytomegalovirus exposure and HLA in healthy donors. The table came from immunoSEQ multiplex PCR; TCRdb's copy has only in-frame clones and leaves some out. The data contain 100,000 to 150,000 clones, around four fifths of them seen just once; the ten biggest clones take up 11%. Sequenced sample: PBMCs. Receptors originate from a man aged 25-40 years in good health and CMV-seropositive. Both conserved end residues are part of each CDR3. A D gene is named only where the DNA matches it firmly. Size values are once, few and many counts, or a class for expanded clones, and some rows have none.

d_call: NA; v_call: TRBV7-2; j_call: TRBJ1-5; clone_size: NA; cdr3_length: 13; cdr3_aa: CASSVRGSQPQHF; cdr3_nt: TGTGCCAGCAGCGTACGGGGTTCTCAGCCCCAGCATTTT
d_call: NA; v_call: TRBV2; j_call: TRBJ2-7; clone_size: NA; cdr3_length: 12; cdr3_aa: CASSAQGLEQYF; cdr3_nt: TGTGCCAGCAGTGCACAGGGTCTCGAGCAGTACTTC
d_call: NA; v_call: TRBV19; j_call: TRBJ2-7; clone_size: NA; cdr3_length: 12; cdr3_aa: CASSINLGEQYF; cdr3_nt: TGTGCCAGTAGTATTAATCTCGGCGAGCAGTACTTC
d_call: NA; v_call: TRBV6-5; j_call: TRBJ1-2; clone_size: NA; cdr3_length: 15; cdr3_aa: CASSSIEGGDYGYTF; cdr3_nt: TGTGCCAGCAGTTCCATTGAGGGTGGGGACTATGGCTACACCTTC
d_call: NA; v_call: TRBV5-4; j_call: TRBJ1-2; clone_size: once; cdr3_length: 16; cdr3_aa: CASSLAFAGARSDYTF; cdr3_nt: TGTGCCAGCAGCTTGGCCTTCGCGGGGGCGCGGTCAGACTACACCTTC
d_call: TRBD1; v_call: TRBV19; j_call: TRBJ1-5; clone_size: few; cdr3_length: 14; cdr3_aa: CASSGTAYNQPQHF; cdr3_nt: TGTGCCAGTAGCGGGACAGCCTATAATCAGCCCCAGCATTTT
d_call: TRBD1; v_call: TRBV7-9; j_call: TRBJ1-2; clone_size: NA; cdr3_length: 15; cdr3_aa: CASSFGRQGSYGYTF; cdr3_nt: TGTGCCAGCAGCTTCGGGAGACAGGGATCCTATGGCTACACCTTC
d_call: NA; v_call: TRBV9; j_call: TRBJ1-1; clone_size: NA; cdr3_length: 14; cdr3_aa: CASSPLGRNTEAFF; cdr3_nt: TGTGCCAGCAGCCCCTTGGGGAGGAACACTGAAGCTTTCTTT
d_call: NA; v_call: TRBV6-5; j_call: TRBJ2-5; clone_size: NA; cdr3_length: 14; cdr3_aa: CASTPLAVSETQYF; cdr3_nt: TGTGCCAGCACCCCCCTGGCAGTCTCGGAGACCCAGTACTTC
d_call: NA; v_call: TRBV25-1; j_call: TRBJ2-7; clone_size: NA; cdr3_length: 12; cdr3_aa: CASSGELYEQYF; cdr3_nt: TGTGCCAGCTCTGGGGAGCTGTACGAGCAGTACTTC
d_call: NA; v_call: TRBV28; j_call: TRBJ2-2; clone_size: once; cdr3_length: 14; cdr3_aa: CASRVTGNTGELFF; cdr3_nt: TGTGCCAGCAGGGTGACAGGGAACACCGGGGAGCTGTTTTTT
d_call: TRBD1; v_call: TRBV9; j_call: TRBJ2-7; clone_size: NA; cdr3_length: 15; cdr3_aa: CASSVGQGIAYEQYF; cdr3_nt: TGTGCCAGCAGCGTAGGACAGGGGATCGCCTACGAGCAGTACTTC
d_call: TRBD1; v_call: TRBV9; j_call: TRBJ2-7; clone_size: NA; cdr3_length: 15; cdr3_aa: CASSVGTGGYYEQYF; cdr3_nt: TGTGCCAGCAGCGTCGGGACAGGGGGCTACTACGAGCAGTACTTC
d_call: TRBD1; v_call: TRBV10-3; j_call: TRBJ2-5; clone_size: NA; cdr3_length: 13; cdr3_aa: CAISPGGAETQYF; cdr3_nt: TGTGCCATCAGTCCAGGGGGCGCGGAGACCCAGTACTTC
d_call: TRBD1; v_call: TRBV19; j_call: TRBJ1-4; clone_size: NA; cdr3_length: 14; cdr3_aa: CASSDRGRNEKLFF; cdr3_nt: TGTGCCAGTAGCGACAGGGGGAGGAATGAAAAACTGTTTTTT
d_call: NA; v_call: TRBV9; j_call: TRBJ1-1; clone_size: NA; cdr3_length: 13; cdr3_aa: CASSVALNTEAFF; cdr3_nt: TGTGCCAGCAGCGTAGCACTTAACACTGAAGCTTTCTTT
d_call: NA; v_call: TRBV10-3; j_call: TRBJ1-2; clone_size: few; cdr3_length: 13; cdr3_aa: CAISEGRADGYTF; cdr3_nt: TGTGCCATCAGTGAGGGCAGGGCCGATGGCTACACCTTC
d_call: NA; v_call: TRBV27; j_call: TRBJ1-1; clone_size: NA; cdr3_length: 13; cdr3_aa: CASSQGINTEAFF; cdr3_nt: TGTGCCAGCAGTCAGGGGATCAACACTGAAGCTTTCTTT
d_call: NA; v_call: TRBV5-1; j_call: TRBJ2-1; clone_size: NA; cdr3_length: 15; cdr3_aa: CASSLEAGEILVKFF; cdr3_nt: TGCGCCAGCAGCTTGGAAGCAGGGGAGATTTTAGTTAAGTTCTTC
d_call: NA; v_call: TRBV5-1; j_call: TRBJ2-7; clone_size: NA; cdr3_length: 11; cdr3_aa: CASSLEREQYF; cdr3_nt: TGCGCCAGCAGCTTGGAACGGGAGCAGTACTTC
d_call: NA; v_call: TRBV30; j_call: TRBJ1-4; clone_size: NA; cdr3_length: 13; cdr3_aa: CAWSGQVNEKLFF; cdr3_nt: TGTGCCTGGAGTGGACAGGTTAATGAAAAACTGTTTTTT
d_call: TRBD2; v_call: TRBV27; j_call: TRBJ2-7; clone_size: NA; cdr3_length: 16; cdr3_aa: CASSGTTSGRNLEQYF; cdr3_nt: TGTGCCAGCAGTGGAACGACTAGCGGGAGGAATCTCGAGCAGTACTTC
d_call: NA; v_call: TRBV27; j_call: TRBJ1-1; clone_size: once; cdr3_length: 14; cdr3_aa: CASSMSLANTEAFF; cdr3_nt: TGTGCCAGCAGTATGAGCTTAGCCAACACTGAAGCTTTCTTT
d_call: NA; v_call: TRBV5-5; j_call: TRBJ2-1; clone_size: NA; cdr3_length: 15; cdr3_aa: CASSRSLDPAYEQFF; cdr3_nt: TGTGCCAGCAGCCGATCCCTAGATCCAGCGTATGAGCAGTTCTTC
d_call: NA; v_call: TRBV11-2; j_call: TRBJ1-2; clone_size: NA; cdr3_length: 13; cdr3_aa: CASSPDGQYGYTF; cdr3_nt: TGTGCCAGCAGCCCAGACGGACAGTATGGCTACACCTTC
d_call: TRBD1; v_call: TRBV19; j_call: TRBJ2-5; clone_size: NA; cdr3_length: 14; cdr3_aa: CASSIRQGRETQYF; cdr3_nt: TGTGCCAGTAGTATCCGACAGGGGAGGGAGACCCAGTACTTC
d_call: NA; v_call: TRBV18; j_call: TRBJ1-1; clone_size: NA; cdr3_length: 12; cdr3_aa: CASSPRPTEAFF; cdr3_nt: TGTGCCAGCTCACCGCGTCCCACTGAAGCTTTCTTT
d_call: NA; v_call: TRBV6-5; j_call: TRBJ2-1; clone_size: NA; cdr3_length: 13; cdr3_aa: CASSWGVSNEQFF; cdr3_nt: TGTGCCAGCAGTTGGGGGGTCTCCAATGAGCAGTTCTTC
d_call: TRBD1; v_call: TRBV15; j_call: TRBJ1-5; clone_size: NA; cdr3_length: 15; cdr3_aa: CATSSDRGRIQPQHF; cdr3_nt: TGTGCCACCAGCAGTGACAGGGGGCGCATTCAGCCCCAGCATTTT
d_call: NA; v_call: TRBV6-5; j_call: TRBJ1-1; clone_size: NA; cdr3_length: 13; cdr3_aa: CASSLFVGTEAFF; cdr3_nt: TGTGCCAGCAGTCTGTTCGTCGGCACTGAAGCTTTCTTT
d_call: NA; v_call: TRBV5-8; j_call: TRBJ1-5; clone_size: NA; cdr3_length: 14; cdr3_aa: CASSPMGAVQPQHF; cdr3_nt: TGTGCCAGCAGCCCCATGGGGGCTGTACAGCCCCAGCATTTT
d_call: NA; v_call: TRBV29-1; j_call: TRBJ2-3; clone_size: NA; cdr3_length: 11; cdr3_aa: CSVELRGTQYF; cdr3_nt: TGCAGCGTTGAACTAAGGGGGACGCAGTATTTT
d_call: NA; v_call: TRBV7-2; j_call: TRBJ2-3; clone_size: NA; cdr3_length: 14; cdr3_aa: CASSLFSGTDTQYF; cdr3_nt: TGTGCCAGCAGCTTATTCTCTGGCACAGATACGCAGTATTTT
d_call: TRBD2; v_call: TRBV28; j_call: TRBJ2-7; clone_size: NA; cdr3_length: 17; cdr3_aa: CASSTLDLLAGVYEQYF; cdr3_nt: TGTGCCAGCAGTACTTTGGACTTGCTAGCGGGAGTCTACGAGCAGTACTTC
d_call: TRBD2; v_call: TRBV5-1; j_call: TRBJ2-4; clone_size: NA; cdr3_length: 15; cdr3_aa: CASSPIAGGRGIQYF; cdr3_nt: TGCGCCAGCAGCCCAATAGCGGGAGGCCGAGGGATTCAGTACTTC
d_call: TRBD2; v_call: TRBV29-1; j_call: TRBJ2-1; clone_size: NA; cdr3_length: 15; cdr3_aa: CSVEGLAGASNEQFF; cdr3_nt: TGCAGCGTTGAGGGACTAGCGGGAGCTAGTAATGAGCAGTTCTTC
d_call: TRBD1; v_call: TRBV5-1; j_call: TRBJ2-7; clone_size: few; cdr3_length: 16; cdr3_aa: CASKARGGSNAAGQYF; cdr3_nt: TGCGCCAGCAAGGCCCGAGGGGGCTCTAATGCTGCGGGGCAGTACTTC
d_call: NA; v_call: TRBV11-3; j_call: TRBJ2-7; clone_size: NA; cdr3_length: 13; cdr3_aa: CASSLDMQREQYF; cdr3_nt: TGTGCCAGCAGCTTAGATATGCAGCGCGAGCAGTACTTC
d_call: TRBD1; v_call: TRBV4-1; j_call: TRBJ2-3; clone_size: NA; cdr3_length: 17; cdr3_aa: CASKIAGTGVVTDTQYF; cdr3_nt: TGCGCCAGCAAGATTGCCGGGACAGGGGTCGTGACAGATACGCAGTATTTT
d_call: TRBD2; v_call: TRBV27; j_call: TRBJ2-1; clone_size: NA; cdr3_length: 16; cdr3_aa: CASRWKAGVSYNEQFF; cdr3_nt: TGTGCCAGCAGATGGAAAGCGGGAGTATCCTACAATGAGCAGTTCTTC
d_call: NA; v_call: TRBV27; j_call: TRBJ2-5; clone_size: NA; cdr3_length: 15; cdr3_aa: CASSFLSTSPGTQYF; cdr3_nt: TGTGCCAGCAGTTTCCTTTCGACTAGTCCCGGAACCCAGTACTTC
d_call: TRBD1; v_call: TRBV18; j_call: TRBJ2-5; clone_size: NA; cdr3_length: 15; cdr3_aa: CASSPNRQGMETQYF; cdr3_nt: TGTGCCAGCTCACCCAACCGACAGGGCATGGAGACCCAGTACTTC
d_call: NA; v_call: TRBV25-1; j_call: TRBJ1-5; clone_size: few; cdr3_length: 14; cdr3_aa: CASSKRQTVGPQHF; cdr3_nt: TGTGCCAGCAGTAAAAGACAGACCGTAGGGCCCCAGCATTTT
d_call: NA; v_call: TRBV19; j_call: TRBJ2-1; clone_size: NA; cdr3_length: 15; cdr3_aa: CASSIQIRGYNEQFF; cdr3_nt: TGTGCCAGTAGTATTCAGATCCGCGGCTACAATGAGCAGTTCTTC
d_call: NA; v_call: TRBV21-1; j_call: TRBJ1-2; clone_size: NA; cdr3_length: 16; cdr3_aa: CASSKPGEKAGYGYTF; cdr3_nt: TGTGCCAGCAGCAAACCAGGGGAAAAAGCAGGCTATGGCTACACCTTC
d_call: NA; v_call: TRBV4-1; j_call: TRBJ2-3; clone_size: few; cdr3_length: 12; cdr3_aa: CASSLSTDTQYF; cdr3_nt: TGCGCGAGCTCCCTGAGCACAGATACGCAGTATTTT
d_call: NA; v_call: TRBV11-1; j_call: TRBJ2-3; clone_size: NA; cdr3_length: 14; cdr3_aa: CASSSDLAADTQYF; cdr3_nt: TGTGCCAGCAGCTCAGACCTAGCCGCAGATACGCAGTATTTT
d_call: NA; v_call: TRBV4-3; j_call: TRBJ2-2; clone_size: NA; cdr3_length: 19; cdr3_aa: CASSQDGFWGRANTGELFF; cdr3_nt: TGCGCCAGCAGCCAAGATGGTTTCTGGGGCAGGGCGAACACCGGGGAGCTGTTTTTT
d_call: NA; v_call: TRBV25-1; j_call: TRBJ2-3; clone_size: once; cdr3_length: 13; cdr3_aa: CASSRSWIDTQYF; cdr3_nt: TGTGCCAGCAGTCGGAGTTGGATTGATACGCAGTATTTT
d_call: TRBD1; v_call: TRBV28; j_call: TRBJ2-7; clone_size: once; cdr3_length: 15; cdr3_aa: CATSTPGQGLYEQYF; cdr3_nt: TGTGCCACCTCCACCCCCGGACAGGGCCTCTACGAGCAGTACTTC